The 24 T cell receptor beta chains reported below all come from one sample, sequenced in a study of blood T cells in healthy people across ages. Next came a second PCR, run for about 7 to 12 cycles, which used a sample-barcoded 5' primer along with a J-beta primer mix. TCRdb reanalysed the 5' RACE reads using MiXCR and keeps one entry per CDR3 protein. The repertoire consists of more than 650,000 distinct CDR3 sequences, with around a fifth occurring once and the leading ten covering around 21%. What was sequenced was blood. These receptors came from a man between 70 and 80 years old in good health.

This clonotype has just a few counts. The V gene is TRBV20-1, the J gene TRBJ2-3, with unresolved D. Looked up from germline, CDR1 is DFQATT and CDR2 is SNEGSKA (reference sequence). The CDR3 length is 12 residues. The V gene lost 3 bases and the J gene lost 2 bases, with 6 bases spanning the gap. The CDR3 region is CSARENTDTQYF. The CDR3 DNA sequence: TGCAGTGCTAGGGAGAACACAGATACGCAGTATTTT.

This clonotype has a handful of counts. The chain has TRBV15 and TRBJ1-2; 7 bases agree with TRBD1. CDR1 LNHNV and CDR2 YYDKDF come from the germline V gene (reference sequence). This CDR3 has 15 amino acids. V lost 0 bases, J lost 4 bases, and 5 bases stayed unmatched. CDR3 nucleotide sequence: TGTGCCACCAGCAGAGACTTGGGACAGCCCTATGGCTACACCTTC. This translates into CATSRDLGQPYGYTF.

This clonotype has just a few counts. The chain joins TRBV6-6 to TRBJ1-5, with 9 bases that match TRBD1. The CDR3 contains 15 residues. The ends lost 4 bases at V and 1 base at J; junction bases unmatched: 2. CDR1 is MNHNY, CDR2 SVGAGI, per germline (reference sequence). The CDR3 bases are TGTGCCAGCAGTTGGGGACAGGGAAGCAATCAGCCCCAGCATTTT. Translation: CASSWGQGSNQPQHF.

In this sample, this clonotype turned up a few times. The genes are TRBV10-2 and TRBJ2-7; TRBD1 agrees at 8 bases. Germline loops: CDR1 WSHSY, CDR2 SAAADI. V trimming: 8 bases; J trimming: 3 bases; junction bases outside the gene matches: 12. The CDR3 loop spans 15 amino acids. Here the CDR3 reads CASLDQGAPDYEQYF. Here the CDR3 DNA reads TGCGCCAGCTTGGACCAGGGGGCTCCGGACTACGAGCAGTACTTC.

This clonotype came up many times. This chain uses TRBV14 with TRBJ1-2, with 9 bases identical to TRBD1. V gave up 9 bases and J gave up 5 bases; unmatched junction bases: 16. The CDR3 consists of 16 residues. Looked up from germline, CDR1 is SGHDN and CDR2 is FVKESK. Written as DNA, the CDR3 is TGTGCCAGGAAATCGGGGAGGGGACAGGGCGTATATGGCTACACCTTC. This sequence encodes CARKSGRGQGVYGYTF.

For this clonotype: An end of the junction differs from the germline gene, which may be a read error. The chain combines TRBV9 with TRBJ1-3; 8 bases match TRBD1. This CDR3 spans 15 amino acids. Per the germline V gene, CDR1 is SGDLS and CDR2 is YYNGEE. The CDR3 coding sequence is TGTGCTAGCAGCCCGCAGGGGGCAAATGGAAACACCATATATTTT. It encodes CASSPQGANGNTIYF. Using reference TRBV9 and TRBJ1-3 for the parts outside the CDR3, the full variable domain is DSGVTQTPKHLITATGQRVTLRCSPRSGDLSVYWYQQSLDQGLQFLIQYYNGEERAKGNILERFSAQQFPDLHSELNLSSLELGDSALYFCASSPQGANGNTIYFGEGSWLTVV.

This rearrangement joins TRBV18 to TRBJ2-7; D is undetermined. Trimming shortened V by 3 bases and J by 5 bases, and 14 bases separated the two germline ends. The CDR3 has 14 amino acids. Germline CDR1 and CDR2: KGHSH and LQKENI. The CDR3 DNA reads as TGTGCCAGCTCACCCGACTTCCAGGTCCACGAGCAGTACTTC. Protein: CASSPDFQVHEQYF.

V is TRBV6-2 or TRBV6-3 and J is TRBJ1-3; D gene unclear. CDR3 length: 14 amino acids. Germline V CDR1 and CDR2: MNHEY, SVGEGT. V gave up 5 bases and J gave up 0 bases, with 8 bases separating them. CDR3 sequence (DNA): TGTGCCAGCAGTCGGATGAACTCTGGAAACACCATATATTTT. Translating gives CASSRMNSGNTIYF.

V is TRBV15 and J is TRBJ1-2; D unresolved. Trimming stripped 2 bases from V and 0 bases from J, with 16 bases between. Germline CDR1 is LNHNV and CDR2 is YYDKDF (reference sequence). The CDR3 spans 17 residues. The CDR3 is CATSRWKTLAANYGYTF. As DNA, the CDR3 is TGTGCCACCAGCAGATGGAAGACACTAGCAGCTAACTATGGCTACACCTTC.

This clonotype was detected only a few times. The chain is built from TRBV20-1 and TRBJ1-1, with unresolved D. This CDR3 has 13 amino acids. Looked up from germline, CDR1 is DFQATT and CDR2 is SNEGSKA (reference sequence). V was trimmed by 3 bases and J by 1 base, leaving 9 bases between them. CDR3 loop: CSASRWSNTEAFF. For the CDR3, the DNA is TGCAGTGCTAGCCGTTGGTCGAACACTGAAGCTTTCTTT.

The chain recombines TRBV28 with TRBJ2-7; 10 nucleotides match TRBD1. The J segment lost 7 bases and the V segment lost 4 bases, leaving 7 bases of the junction unmatched. Germline-derived CDR1 and CDR2 are MDHEN and SYDVKM. The CDR3 is 14 amino acids. The CDR3 is CASSSGTGVREQYF. The CDR3 DNA follows: TGTGCCAGCAGTTCCGGGACAGGGGTACGGGAGCAGTACTTC. The variable domain in full, completed from reference TRBV28 and TRBJ2-7, reads DVKVTQSSRYLVKRTGEKVFLECVQDMDHENMFWYRQDPGLGLRLIYFSYDVKMKEKGDIPEGYSVSREKKERFSLILESASTNQTSMYLCASSSGTGVREQYFGPGTRLTVT.

The rearrangement uses TRBV3-1 and TRBJ2-7, with 15 bases matching TRBD2. The junction had 3 bases not matched to a gene; V was cut back by 0 bases and J by 6 bases. The germline V gene encodes CDR1 LGHDT and CDR2 YNNKEL (reference sequence). This CDR3 is built from 16 residues. The CDR3: CASSQEGLAGGSEQYF. The CDR3 DNA reads as TGTGCCAGCAGCCAAGAGGGACTAGCGGGGGGTTCCGAGCAGTACTTC.

The gene calls are TRBV25-1 and TRBJ2-3; 7 bases align to TRBD1. In germline, CDR1 is MGHDK, CDR2 SYGVNS. This CDR3 contains 15 residues. V lost 5 bases to trimming and J lost 2 bases; unmatched junction nucleotides: 7. The DNA of the CDR3 is TGTGCCAGCAGTCGGGACAGCTCCATCACAGATACGCAGTATTTT. Amino acids: CASSRDSSITDTQYF.

This clonotype was recorded a few times. The chain employs TRBV12-3 or TRBV12-4 and TRBJ2-7; 7 nucleotides align to TRBD1. The V gene end was trimmed by 6 bases and the J gene end by 3 bases; junction bases not matched to a gene: 5. The CDR3 is made up of 13 amino acids. The CDR3 sequence is CASSRDSHYEQYV. CDR3 DNA: TGTGCCAGCAGCCGGGACAGTCACTACGAGCAGTACGTC.

About this clonotype: The junction departs from germline at one end; a sequencing error may be responsible. V usage is TRBV20-1 and J usage is TRBJ1-6; possible D gene TRBD1, 5 bases. The CDR3 runs to 13 residues. Germline V gene lookup returns CDR1 DFQATT and CDR2 SNEGSKA (reference sequence). The chain's CDR3 is CSASRRANSSLHF. Written as DNA, the CDR3 is TGCAGTGCTAGTCGCAGGGCGAATTCATCCCTCCACTTT.

This chain uses TRBV20-1 with TRBJ2-5; 14 bases match TRBD2. Germline lookup yields CDR1 DFQATT and CDR2 SNEGSKA (reference sequence). The junction had 8 bases not matched to a gene; V was cut back by 6 bases and J by 5 bases. The CDR3 length is 15 residues. CDR3 DNA: TGCAGTGCCGCCGGGACTAGCGGGAGTAGGGAGACCCAGTACTTC. This translates into CSAAGTSGSRETQYF.

About this clonotype: The junction and the germline gene differ at one end; a read error may be behind it. This CDR3 reads CAGSADSGNTIYF. The CDR3 DNA sequence: TGCGCCGGCAGCGCCGACTCTGGAAACACCATATATTTT. The V gene is TRBV5-1, the J gene TRBJ1-3, with D hard to call. Germline CDR1 SGHRS, CDR2 YFSETQ. The CDR3 covers 13 residues.

The table lists this clonotype with many counts. In nucleotides, the CDR3 is TGTGCCAGCAGCTTAGGCGCAATCACAGATACGCAGTATTTT. As protein: CASSLGAITDTQYF. The V and J genes are TRBV7-9 and TRBJ2-3; D remains unclear. The CDR3 loop spans 14 amino acids. Germline V CDR1 and CDR2: SEHNR, FQNEAQ (reference sequence). V was trimmed by 1 base and J by 2 bases, leaving 7 bases between them. Full variable domain (rest looked up from reference TRBV7-9 and TRBJ2-3): DTGVSQNPRHKITKRGQNVTFRCDPISEHNRLYWYRQTLGQGPEFLTYFQNEAQLEKSRLLSDRFSAERPKGSFSTLEIQRTEQGDSAMYLCASSLGAITDTQYFGPGTRLTVL.

The CDR3 nucleotides read TGTGCCAGCAGCTTTACTTCGAATGAGCAGTTCTTC. It yields the protein CASSFTSNEQFF. The chain couples TRBV11-1 to TRBJ2-5; no firm D call. The J call could be wrong; TRBJ2-1 is a better fit for the DNA end. CDR3 length: 12 residues. Germline values: CDR1 SGHAT, CDR2 FQDESV (reference sequence).

This clonotype has only a few counts. The V gene is TRBV18, the J gene TRBJ2-5, with 7 bases lining up with TRBD1. The last part of the DNA fits TRBJ2-7 better; the J call may be wrong. The CDR3 runs to 15 residues. Germline lookup yields CDR1 KGHSH and CDR2 LQKENI. The DNA of the CDR3 is TGTGCCAGCTCACCGAGCCGACAGGGACAGAACGAGCAGTACTTC. Translating gives CASSPSRQGQNEQYF.

This clonotype was recorded many times. In DNA form, the CDR3 reads TGTGCCAGCAGCTCAGGGGCAGGACGCTATGGCTACACCTTC. Translating gives CASSSGAGRYGYTF. The chain carries TRBV11-2 and TRBJ1-2; a weak D match, TRBD1 (6 bases). Trimming left V 4 bases short and J 4 bases short, with 13 bases between. CDR1 SGHAT and CDR2 FQNNGV come from the germline V gene. The CDR3 totals 14 residues.

Only a few counts were recorded for this clonotype. V and J are TRBV5-6 and TRBJ1-2; TRBD1 is a possible D gene (6 bases). The CDR3 runs to 15 residues. Germline CDR1 reads SGHDT; CDR2 reads YYEEEE. V was pared by 4 bases and J by 2 bases, with 15 bases between. CDR3 residues: CASSPPGGANYGYTF. The CDR3 region has the DNA TGTGCCAGCAGCCCGCCTGGGGGGGCAAACTATGGCTACACCTTC. The full variable domain, completed using reference TRBV5-6 and TRBJ1-2, is DAGVTQSPTHLIKTRGQQVTLRCSPKSGHDTVSWYQQALGQGPQFIFQYYEEEERQRGNFPDRFSGHQFPNYSSELNVNALLLGDSALYLCASSPPGGANYGYTFGSGTRLTVV.

The rearrangement joins TRBV5-1 to TRBJ2-3; 7 bases are shared with TRBD2. From germline, CDR1 is SGHRS and CDR2 YFSETQ. This CDR3 region has 16 residues. J lost 4 bases, V lost 0 bases, and 8 bases had no gene match. The CDR3 nucleotides are TGCGCCAGCAGCTTGGAGTCGGGGGGTGCCCCAGATACGCAGTATTTT. Translating it yields CASSLESGGAPDTQYF.

The chain recombines TRBV14 with TRBJ2-1; D may match TRBD1 or TRBD2 (6 bases each). V was pared by 2 bases and J by 7 bases, with 12 bases between. Germline CDR1 is SGHDN and CDR2 is FVKESK. This CDR3 is built from 14 residues. The CDR3 region has the DNA TGTGCCAGCAGCCAAAGGGGGGCCCTAAATGAGCAGTTCTTC. Residues: CASSQRGALNEQFF.